These T cell receptor beta chains were read from a single sample in a study of CD8 T cells in ankylosing spondylitis. TCRdb reprocessed the 5' RACE reads via MiXCR and lists one record per CDR3 protein. The sample lists under 400,000 distinct CDR3 sequences, roughly 10% seen once, with 9.1% in the top ten. Material: blood, either unsorted or a sorted T cell fraction (not recorded which). These receptors came from a female donor with ankylosing spondylitis or in good health (not recorded which). Each CDR3 is given with its conserved first and last residue. A D gene is named only where the DNA matches it firmly. Clone size is shown for a subset of rows, as once, few, many or a class of expanded clone.

V: TRBV10-2
size: many
D: NA
J: TRBJ1-5
DNA: TGCGCCAGCAGTGAGTCGGCCTGGGGACAGCCCCAGCATTTT
CDR3: CASSESAWGQPQHF

V: TRBV6-5
size: many
D: NA
J: TRBJ1-6
DNA: TGTGCCAGCAGTTTTTCTTGGAATCACAGGTTATACGATTCACCCCTCCACTTT
CDR3: CASSFSWNHRLYDSPLHF

V: TRBV7-2
size: few
D: NA
J: TRBJ1-2
DNA: TGTGCCAGCAGCTCCTTTGAGCGGTATGGCTACACCTTC
CDR3: CASSSFERYGYTF

V: TRBV29-1
size: once
D: TRBD1
J: TRBJ2-2
DNA: TGCAGCGCAGGACAGGGGTACACCGGGGAGCTGTTTTTT
CDR3: CSAGQGYTGELFF

V: TRBV27
size: many
D: TRBD2
J: TRBJ2-2
DNA: TGTGCCAGCAGTAGCGGGAGTTTCGGGGAGCTGTTTTTT
CDR3: CASSSGSFGELFF

V: TRBV5-1
size: many
D: TRBD1
J: TRBJ1-5
DNA: TGCGCCAGCAGCGCCGGGACAGGGTCAAATCAGCCCCAGCATTTT
CDR3: CASSAGTGSNQPQHF

V: TRBV7-9
size: many
D: NA
J: TRBJ2-7
DNA: TGTGCCAGCAGCTCCCACCGACCGCCGGAAGCCTACGAGCAGTACTTC
CDR3: CASSSHRPPEAYEQYF

V: TRBV11-2
size: many
D: TRBD1
J: TRBJ1-1
DNA: TGTGCCAGCAGGCGGACAGGGACGTTGGGCACTGAAGCTTTCTTT
CDR3: CASRRTGTLGTEAFF

V: TRBV4-2
size: few
D: TRBD2
J: TRBJ2-2
DNA: TGTGCCAGCACCGGGACTAGCGGGACCGGGGAGCTGTTTTTT
CDR3: CASTGTSGTGELFF

V: TRBV10-3
size: many
D: NA
J: TRBJ1-5
DNA: TGTGCCATCAGTGGGGCGAATCAGCCCCAGCATTTT
CDR3: CAISGANQPQHF

V: TRBV12-3/TRBV12-4
size: few
D: TRBD2
J: TRBJ2-3
DNA: TGTGCCAGCAGTTTGGATACCCCTAGCGGGGAATCAGATACGCAGTATTTT
CDR3: CASSLDTPSGESDTQYF

V: TRBV7-6
size: many
D: TRBD1
J: TRBJ2-7
DNA: TGTGCCAGCAGCTGGGGACAGGGGGCGGCCGAGCAGTACTTC
CDR3: CASSWGQGAAEQYF

V: TRBV29-1
size: few
D: NA
J: TRBJ2-7
DNA: TGCAGCGTTGAAGGCCGGAACGAGCAGTACTTC
CDR3: CSVEGRNEQYF

V: TRBV7-8
size: many
D: NA
J: TRBJ2-5
DNA: TGTGCCAGCAGCTCCGCCGGGCAGACCCAGTACTTC
CDR3: CASSSAGQTQYF

V: TRBV5-1
size: many
D: NA
J: TRBJ1-4
DNA: TGCGCCAGCAGCTTGGTAGGGAGTTTGTTTGAAAAACTGTTTTTT
CDR3: CASSLVGSLFEKLFF

V: TRBV7-9
size: many
D: TRBD2
J: TRBJ2-1
DNA: TGTGCCAGAGGACTAGCGGGAGTAAGTGAGCAGTTCTTC
CDR3: CARGLAGVSEQFF

V: TRBV30
size: many
D: NA
J: TRBJ2-1
DNA: TGTGCCTCTCCGGGCCCCCGACTGACGCAGTTCTTC
CDR3: CASPGPRLTQFF

V: TRBV27
size: many
D: NA
J: TRBJ2-3
DNA: TGTGCCAGCAGCTTTACGGGCTCAGCAGATACGCAGTATTTT
CDR3: CASSFTGSADTQYF

V: TRBV5-1
size: few
D: TRBD1
J: TRBJ2-7
DNA: TGCGCCAGCAGCTTGACTCGTGGGACAGGGTCCTACGAGCAGTACTTC
CDR3: CASSLTRGTGSYEQYF

V: TRBV12-3/TRBV12-4
size: many
D: NA
J: TRBJ1-3
DNA: TGTGCCAGCAGCCGGGGCCCCCCGGCAGGCTCTGGAAACACCATATATTTT
CDR3: CASSRGPPAGSGNTIYF

V: TRBV5-1
size: many
D: NA
J: TRBJ1-1
DNA: TGCGCCAGCAGCTTTCACGGGAGGGATACTGAAGCTTTCTTT
CDR3: CASSFHGRDTEAFF

V: TRBV11-1
size: NA
D: TRBD1
J: TRBJ2-3
DNA: TGTGCCAGCAGCTTAGCCTCGGCGGGACAGGGTGGTACAGATACGCAGTATTTT
CDR3: CASSLASAGQGGTDTQYF

V: TRBV30
size: many
D: NA
J: TRBJ1-2
DNA: TGTGCCTGGTCCCGGCCCCTAATCTATGGCTACACCTTC
CDR3: CAWSRPLIYGYTF

V: TRBV5-1
size: once
D: NA
J: TRBJ2-7
DNA: TGCGCCAGCAGTTCGACGTCCCACGGGCAGTACTTC
CDR3: CASSSTSHGQYF

V: TRBV5-1
size: many
D: NA
J: TRBJ1-1
DNA: TGCGCCAGCAGCGCCTCCCCTGCGGACACTGAAGCTTTCTTT
CDR3: CASSASPADTEAFF

V: TRBV28
size: few
D: TRBD1
J: TRBJ2-1
DNA: TGTGCCAGCACCGGACAGGGGTCCTACAATGAGCAGTTCTTC
CDR3: CASTGQGSYNEQFF

V: TRBV3-1
size: few
D: NA
J: TRBJ2-5
DNA: TGTGCCAGCAGCCAAAACCCCATAAATGGAGAGACCCAGTACTTC
CDR3: CASSQNPINGETQYF

V: TRBV29-1
size: few
D: NA
J: TRBJ2-5
DNA: TGCAGCTTTTCCGGGACGACGAAAGAGACCCAGTACTTC
CDR3: CSFSGTTKETQYF

V: TRBV5-1
size: NA
D: NA
J: TRBJ1-1
DNA: TGCGCCAGCAGCTTGCTTTCCGGGGGGGGCACTGAAGCTTTCTTT
CDR3: CASSLLSGGGTEAFF

V: TRBV11-2
size: many
D: NA
J: TRBJ1-1
DNA: TGTGCCAGCAGCCGTTCTGGGACACAGAACACTGAAGCTTTCTTT
CDR3: CASSRSGTQNTEAFF